This TCR beta chain was sequenced for a study of response to subunit inactivated influenza vaccine. In TCRdb, the RT-PCR reads were re-called with MiXCR into one record per CDR3 protein. The table lists around 480,000 distinct CDR3 sequences, approximately 16% of them singletons. This specimen consisted of CD4+ T cells sorted from PBMCs, obtained about 24 months after vaccination. The receptor comes from a man aged 50-75 years who received an inactivated influenza vaccine.

Written as DNA, the CDR3 is TGCAGTGCTAGACTGATATCAGCGGGCCTCACTAATGAGCAGTTCTTC. As protein: CSARLISAGLTNEQFF. The chain couples TRBV20-1 to TRBJ2-1; the D gene is possibly TRBD2 (6 bases). V gave up 2 bases and J gave up 7 bases, with 21 bases separating them. Germline-derived CDR1 and CDR2 are DFQATT and SNEGSKA (reference sequence). The CDR3 has 16 residues.